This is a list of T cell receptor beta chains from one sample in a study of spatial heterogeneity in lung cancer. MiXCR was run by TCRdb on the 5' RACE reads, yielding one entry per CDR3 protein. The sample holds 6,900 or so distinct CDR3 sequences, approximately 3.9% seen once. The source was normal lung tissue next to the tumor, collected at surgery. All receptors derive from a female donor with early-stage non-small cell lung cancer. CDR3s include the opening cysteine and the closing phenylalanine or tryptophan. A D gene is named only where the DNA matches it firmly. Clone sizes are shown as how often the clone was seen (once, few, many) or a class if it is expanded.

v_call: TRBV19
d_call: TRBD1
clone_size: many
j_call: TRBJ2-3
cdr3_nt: TGTGCCAGTAGTAGGACAGGGAACACAGATACGCAGTATTTT
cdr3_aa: CASSRTGNTDTQYF

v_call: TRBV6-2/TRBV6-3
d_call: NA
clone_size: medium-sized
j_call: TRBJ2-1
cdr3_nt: TGTGCCAGCAGTTCATACGGAGTGTGGTTCTTC
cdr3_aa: CASSSYGVWFF

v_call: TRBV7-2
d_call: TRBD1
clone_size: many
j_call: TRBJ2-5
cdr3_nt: TGTGCCAGCAGCTCGGACAGGGAAGAGACCCAGTACTTC
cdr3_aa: CASSSDREETQYF

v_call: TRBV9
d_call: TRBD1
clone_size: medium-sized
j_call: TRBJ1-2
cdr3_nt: TGTGCCAGCAGCGGGGGACAGGGGTCCTATGGCTACACCTTC
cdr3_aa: CASSGGQGSYGYTF

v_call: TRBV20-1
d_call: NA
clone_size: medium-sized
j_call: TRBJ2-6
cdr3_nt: TGCAGTGCCTCCTTCCCCGACGACTCTGGGGCCAACGTCCTGACTTTC
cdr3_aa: CSASFPDDSGANVLTF

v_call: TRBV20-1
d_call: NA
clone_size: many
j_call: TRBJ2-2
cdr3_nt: TGCAGTGCTAGAGTAGGTGCTCCCGGGGAGCTGTTTTTT
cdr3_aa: CSARVGAPGELFF

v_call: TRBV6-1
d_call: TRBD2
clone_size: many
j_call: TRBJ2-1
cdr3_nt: TGTGCCAGCAGTGGACGGACTAGCGGGGGGGCAAATGAGCAGTTCTTC
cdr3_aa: CASSGRTSGGANEQFF

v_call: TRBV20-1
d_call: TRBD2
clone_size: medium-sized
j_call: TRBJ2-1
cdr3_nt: TGCAGTGCTACCCAACTAGCGGGGTCTCATAATGAGCAGTTCTTC
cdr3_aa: CSATQLAGSHNEQFF

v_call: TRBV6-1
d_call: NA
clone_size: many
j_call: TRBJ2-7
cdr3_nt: TGTGCCAGCAGTGACAGGAACTACGAGCAGTACTTC
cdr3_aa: CASSDRNYEQYF

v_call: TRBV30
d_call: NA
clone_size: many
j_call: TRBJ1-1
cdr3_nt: TGTGCCTGGAGTACCTCCGGGAACACTGAAGCTTTCTTT
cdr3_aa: CAWSTSGNTEAFF

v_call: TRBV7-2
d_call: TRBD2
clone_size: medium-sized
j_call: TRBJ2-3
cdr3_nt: TGTGCCAGCAGCGCCGGGACTAGCGGGGGGTATACGCAGTATTTT
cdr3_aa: CASSAGTSGGYTQYF

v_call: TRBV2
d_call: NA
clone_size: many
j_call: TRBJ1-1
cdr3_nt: TGTGCCAGCAGCTGGCGGCAGGTCATGAACACTGAAGCTTTCTTT
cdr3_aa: CASSWRQVMNTEAFF

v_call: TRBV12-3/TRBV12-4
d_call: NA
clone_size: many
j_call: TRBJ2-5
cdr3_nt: TGTGCCAGCAGTTTAGCAGGGGCTGGCCAAGAGACCCAGTACTTC
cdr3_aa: CASSLAGAGQETQYF

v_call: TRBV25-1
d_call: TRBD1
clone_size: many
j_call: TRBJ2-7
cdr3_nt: TGTGCCAGCACACGGGACAGTCTCTCCTACGAGCAGTACTTC
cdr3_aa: CASTRDSLSYEQYF

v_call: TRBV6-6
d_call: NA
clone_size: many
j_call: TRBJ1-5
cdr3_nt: TGTGCCAGCAGTTACCTCACACAGGGAAGCAATCAGCCCCAGCATTTT
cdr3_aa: CASSYLTQGSNQPQHF

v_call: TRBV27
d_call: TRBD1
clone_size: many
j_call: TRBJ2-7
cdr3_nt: TGTGCCAGCAGTCAGCCGGGACAGGGGGGACGGTACTTC
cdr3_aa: CASSQPGQGGRYF

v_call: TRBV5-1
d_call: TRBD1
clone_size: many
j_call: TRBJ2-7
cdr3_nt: TGCGCCAGCAGCCTCCGACAGGGCCTCGACGAGCAGTACTTC
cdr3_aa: CASSLRQGLDEQYF

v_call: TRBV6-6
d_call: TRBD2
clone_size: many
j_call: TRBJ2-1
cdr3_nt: TGTGCCAGCAGTTACAACGGCGGGGGTGGCAATGAGCAGTTCTTC
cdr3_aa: CASSYNGGGGNEQFF

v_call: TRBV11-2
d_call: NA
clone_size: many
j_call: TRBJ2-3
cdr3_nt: TGTGCCAGCAGCTTAGAAGATACGCAGTATTTT
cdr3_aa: CASSLEDTQYF

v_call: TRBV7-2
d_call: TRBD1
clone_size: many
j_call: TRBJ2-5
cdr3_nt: TGTGCCAGCAGCCCCGGGACAGCGTACCAAGAGACCCAGTACTTC
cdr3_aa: CASSPGTAYQETQYF

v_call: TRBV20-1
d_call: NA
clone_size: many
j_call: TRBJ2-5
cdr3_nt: TGCAGTGCGGTACAGGGAATCGAGACCCAGTACTTC
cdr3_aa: CSAVQGIETQYF

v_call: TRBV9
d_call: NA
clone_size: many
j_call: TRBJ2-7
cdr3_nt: TGTGCCAGCAGCCCCACGGCGGGGAATGGGGAGCAGTACTTC
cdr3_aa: CASSPTAGNGEQYF